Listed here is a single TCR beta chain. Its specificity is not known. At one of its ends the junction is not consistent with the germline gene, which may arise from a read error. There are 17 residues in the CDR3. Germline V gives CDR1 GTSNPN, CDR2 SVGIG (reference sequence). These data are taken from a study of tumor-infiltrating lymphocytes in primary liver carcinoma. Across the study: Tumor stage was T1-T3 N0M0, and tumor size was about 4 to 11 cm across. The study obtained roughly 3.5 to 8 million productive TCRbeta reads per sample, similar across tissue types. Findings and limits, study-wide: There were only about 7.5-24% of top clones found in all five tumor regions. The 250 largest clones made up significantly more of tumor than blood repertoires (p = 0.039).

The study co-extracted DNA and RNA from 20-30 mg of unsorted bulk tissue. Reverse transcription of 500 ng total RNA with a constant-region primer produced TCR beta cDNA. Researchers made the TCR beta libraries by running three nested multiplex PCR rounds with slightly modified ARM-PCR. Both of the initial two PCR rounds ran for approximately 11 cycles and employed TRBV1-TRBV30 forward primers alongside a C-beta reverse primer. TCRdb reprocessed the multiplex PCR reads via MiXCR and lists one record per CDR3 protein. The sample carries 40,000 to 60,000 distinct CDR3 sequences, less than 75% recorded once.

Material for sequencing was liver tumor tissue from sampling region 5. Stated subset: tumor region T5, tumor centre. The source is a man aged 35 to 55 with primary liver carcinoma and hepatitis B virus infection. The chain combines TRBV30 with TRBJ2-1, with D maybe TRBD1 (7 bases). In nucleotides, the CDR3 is TGTGTCTGGGGGAGGCCTTGGGCAGAGACAGGGAATGACGAGCAGTTCTTC. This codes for CVWGRPWAETGNDEQFF.